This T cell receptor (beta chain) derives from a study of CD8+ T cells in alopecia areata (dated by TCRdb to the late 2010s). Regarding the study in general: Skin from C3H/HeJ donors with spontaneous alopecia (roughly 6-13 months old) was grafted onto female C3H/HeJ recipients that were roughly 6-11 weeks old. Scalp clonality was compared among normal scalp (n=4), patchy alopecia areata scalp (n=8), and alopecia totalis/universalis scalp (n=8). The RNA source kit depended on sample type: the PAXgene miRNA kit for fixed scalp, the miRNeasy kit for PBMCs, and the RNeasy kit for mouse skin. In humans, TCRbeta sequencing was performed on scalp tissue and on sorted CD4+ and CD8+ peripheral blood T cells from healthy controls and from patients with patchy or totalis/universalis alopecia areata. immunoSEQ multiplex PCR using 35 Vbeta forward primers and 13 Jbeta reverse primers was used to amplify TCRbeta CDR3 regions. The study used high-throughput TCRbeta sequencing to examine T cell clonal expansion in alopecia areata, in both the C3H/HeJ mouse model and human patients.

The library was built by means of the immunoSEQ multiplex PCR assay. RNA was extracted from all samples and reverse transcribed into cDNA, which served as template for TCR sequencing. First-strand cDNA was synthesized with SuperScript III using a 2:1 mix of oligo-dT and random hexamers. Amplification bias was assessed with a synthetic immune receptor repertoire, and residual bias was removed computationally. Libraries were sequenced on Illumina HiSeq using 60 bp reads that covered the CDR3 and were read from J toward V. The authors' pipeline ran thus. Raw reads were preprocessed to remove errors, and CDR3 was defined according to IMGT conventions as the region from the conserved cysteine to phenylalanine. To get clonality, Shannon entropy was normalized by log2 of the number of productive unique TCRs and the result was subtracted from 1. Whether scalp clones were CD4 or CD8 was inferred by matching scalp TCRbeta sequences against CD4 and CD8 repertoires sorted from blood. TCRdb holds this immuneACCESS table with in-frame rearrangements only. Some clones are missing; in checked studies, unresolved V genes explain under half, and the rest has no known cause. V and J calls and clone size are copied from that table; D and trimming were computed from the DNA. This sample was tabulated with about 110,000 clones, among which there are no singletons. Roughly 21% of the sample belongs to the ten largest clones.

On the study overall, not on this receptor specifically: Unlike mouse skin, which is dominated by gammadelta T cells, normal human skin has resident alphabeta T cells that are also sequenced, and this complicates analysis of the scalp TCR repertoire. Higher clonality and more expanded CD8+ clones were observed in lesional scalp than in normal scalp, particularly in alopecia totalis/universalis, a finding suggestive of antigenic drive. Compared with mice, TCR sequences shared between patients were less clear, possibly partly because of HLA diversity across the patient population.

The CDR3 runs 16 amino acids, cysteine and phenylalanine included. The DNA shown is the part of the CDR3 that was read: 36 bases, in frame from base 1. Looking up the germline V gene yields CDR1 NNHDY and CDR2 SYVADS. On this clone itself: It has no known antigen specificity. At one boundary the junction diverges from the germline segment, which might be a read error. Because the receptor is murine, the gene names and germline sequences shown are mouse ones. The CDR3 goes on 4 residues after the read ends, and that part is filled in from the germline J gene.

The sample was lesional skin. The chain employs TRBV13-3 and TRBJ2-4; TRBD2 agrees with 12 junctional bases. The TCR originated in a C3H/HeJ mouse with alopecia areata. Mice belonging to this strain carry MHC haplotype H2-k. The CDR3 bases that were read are TGTGCCTGCAGATCGACTGGGGGGGCGGGTCAAAAC. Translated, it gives CACRSTGGAGQN. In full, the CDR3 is CACRSTGGAGQNTLYF.